This TCR beta chain emerged from a study of cytomegalovirus exposure and HLA in healthy donors (TCRdb year 2017). As for the study more broadly: According to an earlier analysis of a few hundred of the donors, 200 million or so T cells yielded some 120 million unique TCR beta sequences and 276 Gb of sequence data. An early release covering some 640 HLA-typed donors comprised about 310 gigabases of sequencing data and roughly 86 million unique TCR sequences. The genetic ancestry cluster associated with self-reported Caucasian donors included around four fifths of the roughly 380 genotyped donors. The study aimed to test whether signatures of past pathogen exposure could be identified by cataloging public T cell receptors. The study used immunosequencing to profile the T cell repertoires of several hundred subjects and linked those repertoires to cytomegalovirus serostatus. In addition to the first cohort of 666 subjects, a separate validation cohort of over 90 different subjects was used. To predict cytomegalovirus infection status, the study combined high-throughput TCR immunosequencing, statistical association of individual TCRs with disease status, and machine learning. A later analysis re-analyzed previously published TCR beta repertoires from roughly 600 donors and added high-resolution HLA genotyping to study TCR occurrence patterns. Rather than drawing on any new phenotypic data, the later analysis identified candidate immune exposures from TCR beta sequences and the way those sequences occurred across donors. An earlier analysis of 587 of the donors applied high-throughput TCR beta sequencing to assess whether each TCR beta V gene segment acted as functional or pseudogenic. Donor age, sex, ethnicity and CMV serostatus were collected together with the repertoire data. In a later genetic analysis, genome-wide SNP genotypes for about three fifths of the 666 donors were used, and that subset was treated as a discovery cohort. All discovery cohort repertoires had been generated on a single sequencing platform. Class I and class II HLA loci were covered by the typing at four-digit resolution. Typing coverage differed by locus: A, B, C, DRB1 and DQB1 were typed in roughly 629-640 donors, DQA1 in about 550, DPA1 in 600 to 610, and DPB1 in 400 to 480. Because of strong linkage in the cohort, roughly 5 DR-DQ haplotypes were treated as single units for association and clustering. Across 300 to 400 genotyped donors of the cohort, an average of roughly 230,000 unique TCR beta nucleotide sequences per donor were sequenced, and roughly 20% of those sequences were non-productive.

In total, 666 healthy bone marrow donors made up the cohort. At the time of sampling, all cohort members were nominally healthy, though unrecorded immune exposures were likely present. Of the 600 to 750 cohort members, nearly 300 had a positive CMV serostatus and about 400 had a negative one, while no CMV serostatus was recorded for the donor. Every donor gave a peripheral blood sample, and the peripheral blood mononuclear cells from that sample were used for TCR beta sequencing. Genomic DNA extraction from the blood cell samples was performed with the Qiagen DNeasy Blood Extraction Kit. The library was produced with the immunoSEQ multiplex PCR assay. For the multiplex PCR, a mixture combining 60 forward primers for TCR Vbeta segments and 13 reverse primers for TCR Jbeta segments was used. The CDR3 region of rearranged TCR beta genes was amplified from genomic DNA with a multiplex PCR assay. On the Illumina HiSeq System, the amplified TCR beta libraries were sequenced as 87-base-pair reads. Per the source publication's procedure: A later analysis tallied roughly 80 million unique TCR beta chains across the 650 to 750 repertoires, and some 12 million of those chains were shared by two or more donors. A nearest-neighbor algorithm error-corrected the raw reads and collapsed the reads into unique sequences, merging closely related sequences to remove PCR and sequencing errors. Alignment of CDR3 sequences to IMGT reference sequences was used to assign V, D and J gene segments. For a sequence to be retained, at least a six-nucleotide match to both a V gene segment and a J gene segment was required. A rearrangement counted as productive if the CDR3 had no stop codons and remained in frame with V and J, and every other rearrangement counted as non-productive. CDR3 was defined according to IMGT convention as the region running from the second conserved V-encoded cysteine to the conserved J-encoded phenylalanine. In an earlier analysis of more than 550 of the donors, sequences lacking an unambiguous match to a single V gene segment were excluded. An earlier analysis of several hundred of the donors called V segments functional above 56.7% productive rearrangements and segregating when the between-donor standard deviation exceeded 5%. To diagnose cytomegalovirus status from the catalog of TCR beta chain sequences, a statistical classification framework was built. V and J gene assignment, in a later analysis, came from comparing TCR nucleotide sequences with IMGT/GENE-DB human TR gene sequences. A later analysis assigned CDR3 sequences and most-parsimonious VDJ recombination scenarios with the TCRdist pipeline. In a later analysis, every TCR beta chain was defined by the combination of its CDR3 amino acid sequence and its V-gene family, and reads without a unique V-gene family were dropped. A later analysis removed 500 to 650 highly shared, low-generation-probability nucleotide sequences to deal with suspected cross-contamination and a sequencing artifact. For each public chain, a later analysis derived a clonal expansion index from normalized ranks of inferred template counts within each repertoire. In a later analysis, generation probabilities were computed with a VDJ recombination model fitted to out-of-frame rearrangements, and the resulting probabilities were checked against IGoR. Hypergeometric tests were used in a later analysis to score TCR-TCR, TCR-HLA and TCR-CMV co-occurrence, with a repertoire-size bias correction applied to the TCR pairs. In a later analysis, false discovery rates were estimated by permuting HLA or CMV assignments 20 times. A later analysis grouped co-occurring TCRs with DBSCAN, adding TCRdist sequence similarity when clustering within HLA-allele-positive subsets. Repertoires with fewer than 30,000 or more than 120,000 public chains, plus five repertoires with anomalous nucleotide sharing, were excluded from co-occurrence clustering. The immuneACCESS repertoire file appears here via TCRdb, limited to in-frame rearrangements. These files lack a portion of the clones; in checked studies, under half of the deficit traces to unresolved V genes, and the cause of the others is not known. V and J calls and clone size are given by that table; D and trimming were obtained from the DNA. This sample gives under 200,000 clones in total; around 80% of them show up just once. About 1.9% of the sample comes from the top ten.

The research as a whole found: The authors suggested that the approach could potentially be extended to other disease states and immunological phenotypes. A later analysis found that TCR association rates varied across HLA loci, with DRB1 alleles showing the most associated TCRs and HLA-C alleles the fewest. When HLA alleles, especially DR and DQ, strongly co-occurred, attributing TCR associations to individual alleles was difficult. The study gave a list of 150 to 200 TCR beta chains associated with cytomegalovirus. CMV serostatus was the only immune exposure information available for the cohort. In a later analysis, HLA-associated TCR beta chains were found to be more clonally expanded and to have lower generation probabilities than equally common non-associated chains. Because counts were too low, roughly 18 rarely observed V segments, including chromosome 9 orphons, were left out of the earlier analysis of a few hundred of the donors. Some IMGT-functional V segments, including TRBV6-2 and TRBV6-3, could not be told apart with the 87-base-pair reads, so those segments were excluded. An earlier analysis of 587 of the donors showed that most TCR beta V segments appeared in productive rearrangements either about 87% or about 30% of the time, which broadly matched IMGT annotations. In vitro tests confirmed that a few of the cytomegalovirus-associated TCR beta chains recognize cytomegalovirus antigens. An association between a missense DCLRE1C variant and V-gene and J-gene trimming of TCR beta chains was found in a later genetic analysis and replicated in an independent cohort. Presence/absence analyses assumed roughly uniform sequencing depth across donors, an assumption that may not hold. A later genetic analysis reported fewer N-insertions in productive TCRs among donors in an Asian-associated ancestry cluster than the roughly 620-donor mean. Correlated functional status among segregating V segments might reflect linkage disequilibrium, but an unknown experimental factor could not be ruled out. A further reported finding was that TCR beta sequences accurately predicted the HLA-A and HLA-B alleles for most subjects in the first cohort. In a later analysis, most CMV-associated TCR beta chains were found to appear HLA-restricted, with HLA associations seemingly driven largely by CMV exposure. The classifier was reported to diagnose cytomegalovirus status with high specificity and sensitivity in both the original cohort and the validation cohort. In a later analysis, several top co-occurrence clusters were reported to appear linked to parvovirus B19, influenza, CMV and Epstein-Barr virus. While some public TCRs were present in many individuals, most TCR sequences turned up only very rarely across donors. Only TCR beta chains were sequenced in this cohort, and the absence of alpha or paired-chain data limited detectable features. A cluster of highly shared sequence variants was judged likely to be a technical artifact of the sequencing pipeline. Because some donors lacked HLA typing at each locus, the association tests relied only on the typed subset. A later analysis associated about 18,000 TCR beta sequences with specific HLA alleles at a false discovery rate of 0.05.

In the case of this clone: It has no known antigen specificity. No much larger clonotype is one base removed from it; base qualities were not supplied.

The germline V gene gives CDR1 as SGHTA and CDR2 as FQGNSA. Reading from cysteine to phenylalanine, the CDR3 counts 15 amino acids. Only the CDR3 part of the read is kept: 45 bases, read in frame from the first base. Between the V and J ends, shortened by 1 base and 1 base respectively, the junction contains 8 bases. The sequencing sample was made of PBMCs. Recombination linked TRBV7-2 to TRBJ1-5; no D gene call is confident. The source of this sequence is a human donor in good health. The CDR3 region: CASSLVSGSNQPQHF. The DNA sequence reads TGTGCCAGCAGCTTAGTCTCGGGAAGCAATCAGCCCCAGCATTTT.